This T cell receptor (beta chain) was identified in a study of blood T cell repertoires in COVID-19. Study overall: In each case, the material was cDNA or gDNA derived from T cells, B-cell-depleted T cells, or PBMCs.

This clone was seen just once. The assay was immunoSEQ multiplex PCR, and TCRdb's table has in-frame clones only and misses some. The table records about 55,000 clones, more than 70% of them present only once. The CDR3 sequence is 16 residues long. Germline V lookup: CDR1 MNHEY, CDR2 SVGAGI. The V and J ends lost 0 bases and 4 bases respectively, with 16 bases between them. The clonotype was recovered from a man in his sixties with active COVID-19. The V gene is TRBV6-5, the J gene TRBJ2-7, with D possibly being TRBD2 (6 bases). Sequencing input: peripheral blood. CDR3 nucleotides: TGTGCCAGCAGTTACTCGGGGTTGGGACTGCCTTACGAGCAGTACTTC. Translated: CASSYSGLGLPYEQYF.